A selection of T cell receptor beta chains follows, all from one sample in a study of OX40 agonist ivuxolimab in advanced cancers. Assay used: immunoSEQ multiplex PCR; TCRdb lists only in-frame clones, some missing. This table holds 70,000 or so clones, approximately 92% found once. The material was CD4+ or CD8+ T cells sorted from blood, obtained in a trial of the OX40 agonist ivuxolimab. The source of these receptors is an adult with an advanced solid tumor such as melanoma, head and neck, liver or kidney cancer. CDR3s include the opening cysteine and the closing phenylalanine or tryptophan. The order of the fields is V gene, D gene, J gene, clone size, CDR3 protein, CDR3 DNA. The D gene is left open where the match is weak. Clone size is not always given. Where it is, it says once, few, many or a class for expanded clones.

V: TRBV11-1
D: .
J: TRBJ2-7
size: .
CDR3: CASSRRDGYYEQYF
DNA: TGTGCCAGCAGCCGCCGGGACGGATACTACGAGCAGTACTTC

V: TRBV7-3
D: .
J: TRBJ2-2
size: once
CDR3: CASSPPHTGELFF
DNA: TGTGCCAGCAGCCCGCCCCACACCGGGGAGCTGTTTTTT

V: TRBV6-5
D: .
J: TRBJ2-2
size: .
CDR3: CASSGIRSGELFF
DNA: TGTGCCAGCAGCGGTATTCGGTCCGGGGAGCTGTTTTTT

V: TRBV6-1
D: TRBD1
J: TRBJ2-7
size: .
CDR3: CASSEDRGAYEQYF
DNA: TGTGCCAGCAGTGAAGACAGGGGAGCCTACGAGCAGTACTTC

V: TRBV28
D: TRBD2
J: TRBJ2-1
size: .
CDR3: CASRISGRNFASSYNEQFF
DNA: TGTGCCAGCAGAATTAGCGGGAGGAACTTCGCCAGCTCCTACAATGAGCAGTTCTTC

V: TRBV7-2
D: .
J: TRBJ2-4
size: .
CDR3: CASSLGGGMADIQYF
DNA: TGTGCCAGCAGCTTAGGTGGTGGGATGGCTGACATTCAGTACTTC

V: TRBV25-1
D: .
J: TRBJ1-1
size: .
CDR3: CASSESISVANTEAFF
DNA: TGTGCCAGCAGTGAATCAATTTCGGTGGCGAACACTGAAGCTTTCTTT

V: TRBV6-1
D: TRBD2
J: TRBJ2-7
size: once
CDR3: CASTGTTYEQYF
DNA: TGTGCCAGCACCGGGACTACCTACGAGCAGTACTTC

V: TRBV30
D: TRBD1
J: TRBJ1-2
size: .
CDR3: CAWTLSGTGVNYGYTF
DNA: TGTGCCTGGACTCTCTCCGGGACAGGGGTAAACTATGGCTACACCTTC

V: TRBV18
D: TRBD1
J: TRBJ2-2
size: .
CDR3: CASSPGQADGELFF
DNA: TGTGCCAGCTCACCTGGACAGGCGGACGGGGAGCTGTTTTTT

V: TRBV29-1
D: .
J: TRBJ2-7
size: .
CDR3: CSISTVDYEQYF
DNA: TGCAGTATCTCGACGGTTGACTACGAGCAGTACTTC

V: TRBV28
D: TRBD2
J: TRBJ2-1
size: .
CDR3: CASPPGTSGTGEQFF
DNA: TGTGCCAGCCCCCCCGGGACTAGCGGGACAGGGGAGCAGTTCTTC

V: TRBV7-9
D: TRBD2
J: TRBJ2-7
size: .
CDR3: CASSLAGGDEQYF
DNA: TGTGCCAGCAGCTTAGCGGGAGGGGACGAGCAGTACTTC

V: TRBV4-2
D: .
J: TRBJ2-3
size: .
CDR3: CASRLSDTQYF
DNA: TGTGCCAGCAGGCTCTCAGATACGCAGTATTTT

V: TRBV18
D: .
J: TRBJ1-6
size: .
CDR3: CASSPEGDSPLHF
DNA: TGTGCCAGCTCACCCGAGGGCGATTCACCCCTCCACTTT

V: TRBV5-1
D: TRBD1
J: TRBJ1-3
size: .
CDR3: CASRFGTGTDSGNTIYF
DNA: TGCGCCAGCAGGTTTGGAACCGGGACAGACTCTGGAAACACCATATATTTT

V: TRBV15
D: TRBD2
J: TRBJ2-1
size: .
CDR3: CATSRASGEQFF
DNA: TGTGCCACCAGCAGAGCTAGCGGTGAGCAGTTCTTC

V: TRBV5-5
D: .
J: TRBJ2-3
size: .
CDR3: CASSFGQITDTQYF
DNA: TGTGCCAGCAGCTTCGGTCAGATCACAGATACGCAGTATTTT

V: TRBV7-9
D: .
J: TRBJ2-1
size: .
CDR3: CASSPVGASYNEQFF
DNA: TGTGCCAGCAGCCCCGTGGGGGCCTCCTACAATGAGCAGTTCTTC

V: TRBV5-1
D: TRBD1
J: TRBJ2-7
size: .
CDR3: CASSPDRSSREQYF
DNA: TGCGCCAGCAGCCCGGACAGGTCCTCAAGGGAACAGTACTTC

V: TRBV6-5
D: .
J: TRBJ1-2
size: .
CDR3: CASSYAVLQGNGYTF
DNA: TGTGCCAGCAGTTACGCGGTGTTACAGGGCAATGGCTACACCTTC

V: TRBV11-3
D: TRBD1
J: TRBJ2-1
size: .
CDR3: CASSAYRGHRSYNEQFF
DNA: TGTGCCAGCAGCGCGTACAGGGGGCACCGCTCCTACAATGAGCAGTTCTTC

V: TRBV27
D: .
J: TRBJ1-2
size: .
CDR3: CASSLSTGRPGANYGYTF
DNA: TGTGCCAGCAGTTTATCGACGGGACGTCCGGGGGCTAACTATGGCTACACCTTC

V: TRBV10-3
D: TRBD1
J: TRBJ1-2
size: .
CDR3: CAISDGTGATNYGYTF
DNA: TGTGCCATCAGTGACGGGACAGGGGCAACTAACTATGGCTACACCTTC

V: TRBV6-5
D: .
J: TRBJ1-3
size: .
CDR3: CASSRTFSGNTIYF
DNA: TGTGCCAGCAGCCGGACATTCTCCGGAAACACCATATATTTT

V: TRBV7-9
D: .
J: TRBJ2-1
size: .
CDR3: CASSPGAPRAYNEQFF
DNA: TGTGCCAGCAGCCCAGGGGCCCCCCGGGCCTACAATGAGCAGTTCTTC

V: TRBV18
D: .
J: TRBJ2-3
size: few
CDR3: CVGSSGTDTQYF
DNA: TGTGTCGGGAGCAGTGGCACAGATACGCAGTATTTT

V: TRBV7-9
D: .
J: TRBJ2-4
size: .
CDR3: CASSLARPFEIAKNIQYF
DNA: TGTGCCAGCAGCTTAGCCAGGCCATTCGAAATAGCCAAAAACATTCAGTACTTC

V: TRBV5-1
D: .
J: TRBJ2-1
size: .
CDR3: CASSLGGSNEQFF
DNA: TGCGCCAGCAGCTTGGGGGGGTCAAATGAGCAGTTCTTC

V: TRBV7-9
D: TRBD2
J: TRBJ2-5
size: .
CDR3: CASSLAGGGVQETQYF
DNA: TGTGCCAGCAGCTTAGCGGGGGGAGGGGTCCAAGAGACCCAGTACTTC

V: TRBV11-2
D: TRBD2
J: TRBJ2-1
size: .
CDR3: CASSPRLAGVWNEQFF
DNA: TGTGCCAGCAGCCCTAGACTAGCGGGAGTCTGGAATGAGCAGTTCTTC

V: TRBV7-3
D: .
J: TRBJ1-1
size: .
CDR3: CASSLSPQGNTEAFF
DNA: TGTGCCAGCAGCTTAAGTCCTCAGGGGAACACTGAAGCTTTCTTT

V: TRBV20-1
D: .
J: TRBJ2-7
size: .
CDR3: CSAGSTYEQYF
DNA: TGCAGTGCTGGGTCTACATACGAGCAGTACTTC

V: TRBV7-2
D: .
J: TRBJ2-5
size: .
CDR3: CASSWVETQYF
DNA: TGTGCCAGCAGCTGGGTGGAGACCCAGTACTTC

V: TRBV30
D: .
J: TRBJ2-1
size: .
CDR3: CAWSVLSGRDNEQFF
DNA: TGTGCCTGGAGTGTACTGTCGGGACGGGACAATGAGCAGTTCTTC

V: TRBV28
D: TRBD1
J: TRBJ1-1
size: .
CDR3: CASRYRQGDEAFF
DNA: TGTGCCAGCAGATACCGACAGGGCGACGAAGCTTTCTTT

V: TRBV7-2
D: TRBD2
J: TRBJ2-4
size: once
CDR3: CASSTSGVAKNIQYF
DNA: TGTGCCAGCAGCACTAGCGGGGTAGCCAAAAACATTCAGTACTTC

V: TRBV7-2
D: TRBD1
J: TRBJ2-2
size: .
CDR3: CASSRDRGRTGELFF
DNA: TGTGCCAGCAGCAGGGACAGGGGGCGCACCGGGGAGCTGTTTTTT

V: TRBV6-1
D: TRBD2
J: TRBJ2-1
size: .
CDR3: CASSGGSGSYNEQFF
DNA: TGTGCCAGCAGTGGAGGTAGCGGGTCCTACAATGAGCAGTTCTTC

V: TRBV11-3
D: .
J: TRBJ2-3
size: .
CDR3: CASSLSTDTQYF
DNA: TGTGCCAGCAGTCTTAGCACAGATACGCAGTATTTT

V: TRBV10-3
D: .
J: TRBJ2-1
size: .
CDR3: CAISARQDWYNEQFF
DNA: TGTGCCATCAGCGCAAGACAGGATTGGTACAATGAGCAGTTCTTC